This is a list of T cell receptor beta chains from one sample in a study of vaccination effects on CD4 cells after COVID-19. Only in-frame clones appear in the TCRdb table, and some are missing; sequencing was by immunoSEQ multiplex PCR. The sample includes 66,000 or so clones, roughly 74% of them seen just once. Their antigen targets remain unknown. Source: CD4+ T cells from PBMCs cultured without peptide, taken after COVID-19 vaccination. The receptors originated from a human donor who received a COVID-19 vaccine. The CDR3 runs from the conserved cysteine through the conserved F or W. The order of the fields is CDR3 DNA, CDR3 protein, V gene, J gene, clone size, D gene. A D gene is named only where the DNA matches it firmly. Not every row has a clone size; where given, it reads once, few, many or a size class.

cdr3_nt: TGTGCCAGCAGTGGCCCCGGCCTGACCCTGGGGACCCAGTACTTC; cdr3_aa: CASSGPGLTLGTQYF; v_call: TRBV2; j_call: TRBJ2-5; clone_size: NA; d_call: NA
cdr3_nt: TGTGCCAGCAGCCAAGAATCCGGGCACTATGGCTACACCTTC; cdr3_aa: CASSQESGHYGYTF; v_call: TRBV3-1/TRBV3-2; j_call: TRBJ1-2; clone_size: NA; d_call: NA
cdr3_nt: TGTGCCAGCAGCGTACAGAACACCGGGGAGCTGTTTTTT; cdr3_aa: CASSVQNTGELFF; v_call: TRBV9; j_call: TRBJ2-2; clone_size: NA; d_call: NA
cdr3_nt: TGCGCCAGCCGTCCGGGGACAGTCAATTCACCCCTCCACTTT; cdr3_aa: CASRPGTVNSPLHF; v_call: TRBV5-1; j_call: TRBJ1-6; clone_size: NA; d_call: TRBD1
cdr3_nt: TGTGCCAGCAGCTTAGAGCCGGTGAACACTGAAGCTTTCTTT; cdr3_aa: CASSLEPVNTEAFF; v_call: TRBV7-9; j_call: TRBJ1-1; clone_size: few; d_call: NA
cdr3_nt: TGTGCCAGCAGAGTGTCCCTGGATGGCTACACCTTC; cdr3_aa: CASRVSLDGYTF; v_call: TRBV2; j_call: TRBJ1-2; clone_size: NA; d_call: NA
cdr3_nt: TGTGCCAGCAGCTTAGGACAGAACACTGAAGCTTTCTTT; cdr3_aa: CASSLGQNTEAFF; v_call: TRBV7-9; j_call: TRBJ1-1; clone_size: NA; d_call: NA
cdr3_nt: TGCGCCAGCAGCTTGGGGGGGCCTAGCGGGGAGCTGTTTTTT; cdr3_aa: CASSLGGPSGELFF; v_call: TRBV5-1; j_call: TRBJ2-2; clone_size: once; d_call: NA
cdr3_nt: TGTGCCAGCAGCTTGGCTGGAGATACCTATGGCTACACCTTC; cdr3_aa: CASSLAGDTYGYTF; v_call: TRBV5-6; j_call: TRBJ1-2; clone_size: NA; d_call: NA
cdr3_nt: TGCGCCAGCAGCCAAGATCTAGGCGGGGACGAGTTCTTC; cdr3_aa: CASSQDLGGDEFF; v_call: TRBV4-3; j_call: TRBJ2-1; clone_size: NA; d_call: NA
cdr3_nt: TGCGCCAGCAGAGGACTAGCGGGGGGGCTTATGGGGTCAGATACGCAGTATTTT; cdr3_aa: CASRGLAGGLMGSDTQYF; v_call: TRBV10-2; j_call: TRBJ2-3; clone_size: NA; d_call: TRBD2
cdr3_nt: TGTGCCAGCAGCCAAGAGGGGGGAGCCGGCACTGAAGCTTTCTTT; cdr3_aa: CASSQEGGAGTEAFF; v_call: TRBV3-1/TRBV3-2; j_call: TRBJ1-1; clone_size: NA; d_call: NA
cdr3_nt: TGTGCCAGCTCACTGACAGGGGGCAATGAGCAGTTCTTC; cdr3_aa: CASSLTGGNEQFF; v_call: TRBV18; j_call: TRBJ2-1; clone_size: NA; d_call: TRBD1
cdr3_nt: TGTGCCAGCAGCAAGGGCGAAGGGAGCTCCTATAATTCACCCCTCCACTTT; cdr3_aa: CASSKGEGSSYNSPLHF; v_call: TRBV5-6; j_call: TRBJ1-6; clone_size: NA; d_call: NA
cdr3_nt: TGTGCCTGGAGTGTGATTGGACGCAGGACCTCTGGGGCCAACGTCCTGACTTTC; cdr3_aa: CAWSVIGRRTSGANVLTF; v_call: TRBV30; j_call: TRBJ2-6; clone_size: NA; d_call: NA
cdr3_nt: TGTGCCAGCAGCTTAGTGACCATGGATACGCAGTATTTT; cdr3_aa: CASSLVTMDTQYF; v_call: TRBV11-3; j_call: TRBJ2-3; clone_size: once; d_call: NA
cdr3_nt: TGTGCCAGCAGTTTATTGAGGTTACAGGGCGGTTCTGGAAACACCATATATTTT; cdr3_aa: CASSLLRLQGGSGNTIYF; v_call: TRBV28; j_call: TRBJ1-3; clone_size: NA; d_call: NA
cdr3_nt: TGTGCCAGTAGTATAGGACAGTCCTACAATGAGCAGTTCTTC; cdr3_aa: CASSIGQSYNEQFF; v_call: TRBV19; j_call: TRBJ2-1; clone_size: NA; d_call: NA
cdr3_nt: TGTGCCAGTAGTACCGGGTCGGGGACAGCTAATGAAAAACTGTTTTTT; cdr3_aa: CASSTGSGTANEKLFF; v_call: TRBV19; j_call: TRBJ1-4; clone_size: NA; d_call: TRBD1
cdr3_nt: TGTGCCAGCAGCTTGATGGGGGATCAGCCCCAGCATTTT; cdr3_aa: CASSLMGDQPQHF; v_call: TRBV5-5; j_call: TRBJ1-5; clone_size: NA; d_call: NA
cdr3_nt: TGTGCCAGCAGCGGCCCCCCGGGGGGCCGGGAGACCCAGTACTTC; cdr3_aa: CASSGPPGGRETQYF; v_call: TRBV9; j_call: TRBJ2-5; clone_size: NA; d_call: NA
cdr3_nt: TGTGCCGGGGCGGGGGTTGGTGAAGGCTACACCTTC; cdr3_aa: CAGAGVGEGYTF; v_call: TRBV2; j_call: TRBJ1-2; clone_size: NA; d_call: NA
cdr3_nt: TGCGCCAGCAGCGCCCTCCCCGGGACTAGCGGGAGGAAGACCCAGTACTTC; cdr3_aa: CASSALPGTSGRKTQYF; v_call: TRBV5-1; j_call: TRBJ2-5; clone_size: NA; d_call: TRBD2
cdr3_nt: TGTGCCAGCTCACCACAGTCTAACGGGGAGCTGTTTTTT; cdr3_aa: CASSPQSNGELFF; v_call: TRBV18; j_call: TRBJ2-2; clone_size: NA; d_call: NA
cdr3_nt: TGCGCCAGCAGCCTGGGGTGGGGGGAGCTGTTTTTT; cdr3_aa: CASSLGWGELFF; v_call: TRBV4-1; j_call: TRBJ2-2; clone_size: once; d_call: NA
cdr3_nt: TGCGCCAGCAGCCAAGCTGCTGGGCCCTATCCTACCGGGGAGCTGTTTTTT; cdr3_aa: CASSQAAGPYPTGELFF; v_call: TRBV4-1; j_call: TRBJ2-2; clone_size: once; d_call: NA
cdr3_nt: TGTGCCAGCAGTAGGGTAAACACTGAAGCTTTCTTT; cdr3_aa: CASSRVNTEAFF; v_call: TRBV2; j_call: TRBJ1-1; clone_size: NA; d_call: NA
cdr3_nt: TGTGCCAGCTCAACATGGACAGGGGGCTCAGATACGCAGTATTTT; cdr3_aa: CASSTWTGGSDTQYF; v_call: TRBV18; j_call: TRBJ2-3; clone_size: NA; d_call: TRBD1